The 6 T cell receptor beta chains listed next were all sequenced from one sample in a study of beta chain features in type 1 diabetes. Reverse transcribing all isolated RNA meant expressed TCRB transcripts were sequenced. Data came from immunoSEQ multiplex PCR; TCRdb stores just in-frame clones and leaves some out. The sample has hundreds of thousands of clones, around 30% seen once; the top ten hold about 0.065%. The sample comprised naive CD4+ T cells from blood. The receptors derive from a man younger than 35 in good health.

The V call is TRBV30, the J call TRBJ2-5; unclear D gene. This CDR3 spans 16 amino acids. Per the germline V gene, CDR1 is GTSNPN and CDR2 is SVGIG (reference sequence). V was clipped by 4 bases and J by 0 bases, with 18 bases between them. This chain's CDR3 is CAWTREAASYQETQYF. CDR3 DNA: TGTGCCTGGACACGAGAGGCGGCTTCTTACCAAGAGACCCAGTACTTC.

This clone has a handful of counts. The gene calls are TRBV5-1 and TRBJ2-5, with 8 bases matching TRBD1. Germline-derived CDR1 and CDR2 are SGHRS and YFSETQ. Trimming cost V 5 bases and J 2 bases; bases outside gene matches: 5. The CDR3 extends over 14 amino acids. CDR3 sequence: CASSRGQGQETQYF. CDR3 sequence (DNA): TGCGCCAGCAGTCGAGGACAGGGTCAAGAGACCCAGTACTTC.

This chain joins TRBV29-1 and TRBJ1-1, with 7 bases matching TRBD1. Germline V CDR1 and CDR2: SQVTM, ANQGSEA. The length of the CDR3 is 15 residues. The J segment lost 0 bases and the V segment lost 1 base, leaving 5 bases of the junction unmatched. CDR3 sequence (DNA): TGCAGCGTTGAAGCGGGACAGATCTTGAACACTGAAGCTTTCTTT. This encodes CSVEAGQILNTEAFF.

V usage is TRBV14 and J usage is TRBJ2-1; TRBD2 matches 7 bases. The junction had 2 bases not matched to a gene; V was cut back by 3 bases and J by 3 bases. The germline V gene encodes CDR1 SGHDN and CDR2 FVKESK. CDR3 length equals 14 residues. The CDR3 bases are TGTGCCAGCAGCCAGGCTAGCGGCTACAATGAGCAGTTCTTC. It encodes CASSQASGYNEQFF.

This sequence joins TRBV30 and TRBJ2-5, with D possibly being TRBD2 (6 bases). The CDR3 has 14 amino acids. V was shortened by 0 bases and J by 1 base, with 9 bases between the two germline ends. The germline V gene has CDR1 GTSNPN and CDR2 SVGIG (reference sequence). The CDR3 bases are TGTGCCTGGAGTGTACGTAGCGGCCAAGAGACCCAGTACTTC. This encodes CAWSVRSGQETQYF.

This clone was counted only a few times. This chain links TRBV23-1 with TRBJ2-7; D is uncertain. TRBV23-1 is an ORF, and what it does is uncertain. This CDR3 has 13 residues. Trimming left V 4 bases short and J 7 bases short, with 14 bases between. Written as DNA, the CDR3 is TGCGCCAGCAGTCGCACCTCCCCTGGGGAGCAGTACTTC. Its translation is CASSRTSPGEQYF.